What follows describes a single T cell receptor (beta chain). As yet, its antigen is unknown. This entry comes from a study of response to subunit inactivated influenza vaccine. Study-wide results and limits: Each seasonal flu vaccination may recruit only limited new T cells, authors suggested.

V was clipped by 4 bases and J by 6 bases; unmatched bases: 2. The CDR3 has 14 residues. CDR1 LGHNA and CDR2 YSLEER come from the germline V gene. TCRdb recomputed calls from the RT-PCR reads with MiXCR, one row per CDR3 protein. The profile shows 500,000 to 600,000 distinct CDR3 sequences, 6% to 9% of them singletons. This chain connects TRBV4-3 to TRBJ1-5; 11 bases are shared with TRBD1. The source is a man between 50 and 75 years old who received an inactivated influenza vaccine. The sequencing used PBMCs from blood, collected about 24 months after vaccination. The CDR3 sequence: CASSRGQGGQPQHF. CDR3 bases: TGCGCCAGCAGCCGGGGACAGGGGGGTCAGCCCCAGCATTTT.